This passage covers 17 T cell receptor beta chains from one sample sequenced in a study of Graves' ophthalmopathy and Graves' hyperthyroidism. Beta-chain TCR CDR3 regions were amplified from RNA transcripts. In the first round, RT-PCR was carried out with HTBI primers, and a multiplex PCR formed the second round. Each CDR3 protein is one row after TCRdb ran MiXCR on the multiplex PCR reads. The data contain almost 400,000 distinct CDR3 sequences, about a sixth of them singletons. The sample was peripheral blood. These receptors originate from a woman aged 18-35 years with Graves' ophthalmopathy.

This clonotype was counted at least ten times. The genes are TRBV30 and TRBJ1-1; D remains ambiguous. Trimming took 0 bases from V and 4 from J, leaving 18 bases between them. The V gene's germline CDR1 is GTSNPN and CDR2 SVGIG (reference sequence). The CDR3 is 16 amino acids. The CDR3 protein is CAWSVRQSFPATEAFF. CDR3 bases: TGTGCCTGGAGTGTACGACAATCCTTCCCCGCCACTGAAGCTTTCTTT.

The CDR3 DNA sequence: TGCGCCAGCAGCCAAGATATAGCGGGAGGGCGAAAGTCCTACGAGCAGTACTTC. This codes for CASSQDIAGGRKSYEQYF. This chain links TRBV4-3 with TRBJ2-7, with 11 bases lining up with TRBD2. Germline loops: CDR1 LGHNA, CDR2 YSLEER. The CDR3 loop spans 18 amino acids. J was trimmed by 1 base and V by 0 bases; bases with no gene match: 8.

This clonotype was counted at least ten times. The chain uses TRBV30 and TRBJ1-1; no clear D. Germline CDR1 GTSNPN, CDR2 SVGIG (reference sequence). Trimming shortened V by 2 bases and J by 4 bases, and 11 bases separated the two germline ends. CDR3 length equals 13 residues. The CDR3 DNA sequence: TGTGCCTGGAGTTACGGTAGAGGCACTGAAGCTTTCTTT. Its translation: CAWSYGRGTEAFF.

This rearrangement joins TRBV6-1 to TRBJ1-1; a weak D match, TRBD1 (5 bases). From germline, CDR1 is MNHNS and CDR2 SASEGT. The V end was cut by 8 bases, the J end by 3 bases, with 19 bases between. The CDR3 has 15 residues. CDR3 DNA sequence: TGTGCCAGCCCGAGCTGGGGCGAGGGTTACACTGAAGCTTTCTTT. It encodes CASPSWGEGYTEAFF.

Ten or more counts support this clonotype. The chain has TRBV20-1 and TRBJ2-5; 7 bases fit TRBD1. Germline V gives CDR1 DFQATT, CDR2 SNEGSKA (reference sequence). Losses at the gene ends were 0 bases for V and 4 bases for J; bases not matched to a gene: 11. The CDR3 contains 16 residues. CDR3 protein: CSARDPGQAVVETQYF. The CDR3 DNA sequence: TGCAGTGCTAGAGATCCAGGACAGGCGGTGGTAGAGACCCAGTACTTC.

This clonotype appeared many times. The gene calls are TRBV5-1 and TRBJ2-7; perhaps TRBD2 as D (6 bases). The CDR3 length is 14 residues. Trimming removed 5 bases at V and 6 bases at J, with 18 bases between. CDR1 SGHRS and CDR2 YFSETQ come from the germline V gene. The CDR3 sequence is CASSSTGLWGEQYF. In DNA form, the CDR3 reads TGCGCCAGCAGTAGCACGGGACTCTGGGGCGAGCAGTACTTC.

This clonotype was found many times. This chain uses TRBV7-9 with TRBJ1-5, with D unclear. Trimming took 0 bases from V and 0 from J, leaving 12 bases between them. Germline assignment: CDR1 SEHNR and CDR2 FQNEAQ (reference sequence). The CDR3 covers 17 residues. The DNA of the CDR3 is TGTGCCAGCAGCTTAGCGGTGGCAGATTATAGCAATCAGCCCCAGCATTTT. Its protein product is CASSLAVADYSNQPQHF.

There are many counts of this clonotype. The CDR3 DNA reads TGTGCCAGCAGCGGGGGACAGCAGTACGAGCAGTACTTC. This encodes CASSGGQQYEQYF. This chain connects TRBV11-2 to TRBJ2-7; 7 bases fit TRBD1. This CDR3 contains 13 residues. Trimming cost V 5 bases and J 4 bases; bases outside gene matches: 5. Germline CDR1 reads SGHAT; CDR2 reads FQNNGV.

This clonotype has more than one count but fewer than ten. J is TRBJ2-2 and V is TRBV7-8; possibly TRBD2 for D (5 bases). The germline CDR1 and CDR2 sequences are SGHVS and FQNEAQ. There are 15 residues in the CDR3. V gave up 7 bases and J gave up 5 bases, with 17 bases separating them. DNA for the CDR3: TGTGCCAGCAACCCGCGGGCGGGTAGGACCGGGGAGCTGTTTTTT. Its translation is CASNPRAGRTGELFF.

This clonotype was counted many times. The rearrangement joins TRBV27 to TRBJ2-5, with D perhaps matching TRBD1 (5 bases). The CDR3 runs 12 residues. The germline gives CDR1 MNHEY, CDR2 SMNVEV (reference sequence). Trimming pared 5 bases from V and 4 bases from J, leaving 8 bases between. The CDR3 nucleotides read TGTGCCAGCAGTGGGGCTGGAGAGACCCAGTACTTC. Amino acids: CASSGAGETQYF.

There are many counts of this clonotype. V is TRBV7-2 and J is TRBJ1-1; 8 bases align to TRBD1. Trimming removed 0 bases from V and 10 bases from J; junction bases left unmatched: 4. Germline loops: CDR1 SGHTA, CDR2 FQGNSA. The CDR3 has 13 amino acids. The CDR3 here is CASSLADRVGAFF. CDR3 DNA: TGTGCCAGCAGCTTAGCGGACAGGGTAGGAGCTTTCTTT.

The J gene is TRBJ2-7, the V gene TRBV7-9; D gene unclear. Germline CDR1 is SEHNR and CDR2 is FQNEAQ (reference sequence). V dropped 1 base and J dropped 1 base, with 8 bases sitting between them. This CDR3 is built from 14 residues. The CDR3 protein is CASSLEYSSYEQYF. CDR3 in DNA: TGTGCCAGCAGCTTAGAGTACTCATCCTACGAGCAGTACTTC.

In this sample, this clonotype turned up once. The chain joins TRBV6-5 to TRBJ1-2, with D unresolved. The V end lost 2 bases, the J end lost 3 bases, and 7 bases lay between the germline ends. Germline values: CDR1 MNHEY, CDR2 SVGAGI. The CDR3 contains 13 residues. The CDR3 nucleotides read TGTGCCAGCAGTTACCGGGAGCACTATGGCTACACCTTC. Translating gives CASSYREHYGYTF.

This clonotype was seen ten or more times. The V gene is TRBV7-9, the J gene TRBJ1-1; D is undetermined. Germline CDR1 is SEHNR and CDR2 is FQNEAQ (reference sequence). V was trimmed by 0 bases and J by 5 bases, leaving 10 bases between them. The CDR3 has 14 residues. The CDR3 reads CASSLAGTRTEAFF. As DNA, the CDR3 is TGTGCCAGCAGCTTAGCTGGAACGAGGACTGAAGCTTTCTTT.

This clonotype appeared many times. The chain recombines TRBV11-2 with TRBJ1-1; D may be TRBD1 (6 bases). The V gene's germline CDR1 is SGHAT and CDR2 FQNNGV. There are 14 residues in the CDR3. Trimming left V 2 bases short and J 5 bases short, with 12 bases between. The chain's CDR3 is CASSLWTVGTEAFF. Written as DNA, the CDR3 is TGTGCCAGCAGCTTATGGACAGTGGGGACTGAAGCTTTCTTT.

This clonotype was picked up many times. The chain joins TRBV20-1 to TRBJ1-2; 7 bases align to TRBD1. Germline V gene data show CDR1 as DFQATT and CDR2 as SNEGSKA (reference sequence). The CDR3 has 15 amino acids. With 4 bases clipped from V and 4 bases from J, the junction kept 12 bases outside the gene matches. As DNA, the CDR3 is TGCAGTGCTAACTATTTAGTGACAGGGAGCTATGGCTACACCTTC. It yields the protein CSANYLVTGSYGYTF.

This chain joins TRBV6-1 and TRBJ2-7; no firm D call. CDR3 length: 12 residues. Trimming cost V 6 bases and J 5 bases, with 11 bases left between them. Germline lookup yields CDR1 MNHNS and CDR2 SASEGT. For the CDR3, the DNA is TGTGCCAGCAGGCCGTCCTGGGACGAGCAGTACTTC. Translation gives CASRPSWDEQYF.